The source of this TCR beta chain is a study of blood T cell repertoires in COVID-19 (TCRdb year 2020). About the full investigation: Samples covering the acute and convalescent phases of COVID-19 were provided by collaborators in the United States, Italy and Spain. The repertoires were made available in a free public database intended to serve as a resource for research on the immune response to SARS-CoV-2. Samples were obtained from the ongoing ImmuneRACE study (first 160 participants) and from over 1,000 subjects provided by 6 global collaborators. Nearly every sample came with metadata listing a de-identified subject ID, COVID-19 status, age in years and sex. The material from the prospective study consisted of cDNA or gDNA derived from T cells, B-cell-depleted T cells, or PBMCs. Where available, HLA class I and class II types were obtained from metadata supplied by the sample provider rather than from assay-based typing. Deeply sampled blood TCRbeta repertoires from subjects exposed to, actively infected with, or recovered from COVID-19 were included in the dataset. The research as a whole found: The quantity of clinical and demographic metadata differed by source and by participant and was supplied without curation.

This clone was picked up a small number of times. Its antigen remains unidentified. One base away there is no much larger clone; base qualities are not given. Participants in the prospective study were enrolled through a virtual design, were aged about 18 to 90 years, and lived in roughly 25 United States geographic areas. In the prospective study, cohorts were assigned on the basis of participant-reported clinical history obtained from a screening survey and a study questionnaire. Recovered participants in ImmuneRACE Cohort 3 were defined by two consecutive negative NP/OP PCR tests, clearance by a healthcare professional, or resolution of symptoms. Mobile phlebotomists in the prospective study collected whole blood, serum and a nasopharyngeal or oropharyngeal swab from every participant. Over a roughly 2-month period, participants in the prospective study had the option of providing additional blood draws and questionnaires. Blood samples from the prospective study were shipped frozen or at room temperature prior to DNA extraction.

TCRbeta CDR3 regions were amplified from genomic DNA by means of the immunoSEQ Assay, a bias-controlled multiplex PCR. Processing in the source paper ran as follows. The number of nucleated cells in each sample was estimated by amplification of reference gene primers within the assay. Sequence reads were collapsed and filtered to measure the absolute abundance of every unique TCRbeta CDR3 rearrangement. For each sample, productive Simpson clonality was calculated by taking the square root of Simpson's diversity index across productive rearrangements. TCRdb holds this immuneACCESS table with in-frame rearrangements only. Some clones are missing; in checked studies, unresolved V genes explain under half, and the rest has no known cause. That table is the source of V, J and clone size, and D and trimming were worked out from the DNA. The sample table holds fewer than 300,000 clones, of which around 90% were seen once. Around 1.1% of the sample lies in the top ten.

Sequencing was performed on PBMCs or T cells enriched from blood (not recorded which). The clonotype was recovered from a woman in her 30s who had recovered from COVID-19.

The sequenced DNA is TGTGCCAGCAGCGCCCCAGGTAGCAATCAGCCCCAGCATTTT. Its translation reads: CASSAPGSNQPQHF. The V and J genes are TRBV28 and TRBJ1-5, with the D gene uncertain. V and J are truncated by 6 bases and 0 bases respectively, leaving an intervening sequence of 9 bases. The germline V gene encodes CDR1 MDHEN and CDR2 SYDVKM. The CDR3 sequence holds 14 residues, the cysteine and phenylalanine included. Kept here is only the CDR3 DNA, which spans 42 bases and is read in frame from base 1. Reference TRBV28 and TRBJ1-5 genes cover what lies past the CDR3, so the full variable domain is DVKVTQSSRYLVKRTGEKVFLECVQDMDHENMFWYRQDPGLGLRLIYFSYDVKMKEKGDIPEGYSVSREKKERFSLILESASTNQTSMYLCASSAPGSNQPQHFGDGTRLSIL.